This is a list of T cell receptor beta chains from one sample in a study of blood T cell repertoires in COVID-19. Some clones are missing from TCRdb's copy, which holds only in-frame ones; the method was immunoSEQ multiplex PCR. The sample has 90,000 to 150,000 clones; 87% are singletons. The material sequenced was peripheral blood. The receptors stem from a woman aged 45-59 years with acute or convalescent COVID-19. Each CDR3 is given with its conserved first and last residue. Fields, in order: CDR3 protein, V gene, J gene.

CDR3: CASSLIYAGSGKNIQYF
V: TRBV11-3
J: TRBJ2-4

CDR3: CASSYSGGSDSYEQYF
V: TRBV6-7
J: TRBJ2-7

CDR3: CASSLQGPYGYTF
V: TRBV28
J: TRBJ1-2

CDR3: CAWSVLDRVTLGYTF
V: TRBV30
J: TRBJ1-2

CDR3: CASSSLTGGFNEKLFF
V: TRBV11-2
J: TRBJ1-4

CDR3: CSVERSGGSTDTQYF
V: TRBV29-1
J: TRBJ2-3

CDR3: CATSDGGVQPQHF
V: TRBV24-1
J: TRBJ1-5

CDR3: CASSTLLGRMNTGELFF
V: TRBV19
J: TRBJ2-2

CDR3: CASSPRGGRSDTQYF
V: TRBV9
J: TRBJ2-3

CDR3: CASSLGQGYSPQHF
V: TRBV5-1
J: TRBJ1-5

CDR3: CARYSNQPQHF
V: TRBV21-1
J: TRBJ1-5

CDR3: CASRTDRVYNSPLHF
V: TRBV27
J: TRBJ1-6

CDR3: CASRPGGPALQETQYF
V: TRBV11-3
J: TRBJ2-5

CDR3: CASSVSLERETQYF
V: TRBV9
J: TRBJ2-5

CDR3: CASSSGSHTGELFF
V: TRBV7-3
J: TRBJ2-2

CDR3: CASSREAGGGNTEAFF
V: TRBV4-1
J: TRBJ1-1

CDR3: CASSPGTVPGYTF
V: TRBV18
J: TRBJ1-2

CDR3: CASSWEGHGANVLTF
V: TRBV5-1
J: TRBJ2-6

CDR3: CASSLGRDRGRNEQFF
V: TRBV5-1
J: TRBJ2-1

CDR3: CASTDSSGNTIYF
V: TRBV6-5
J: TRBJ1-3

CDR3: CASSYVVRVDQHF
V: TRBV6-2/TRBV6-3
J: TRBJ1-5

CDR3: CASSLRTGGAETQYF
V: TRBV5-4
J: TRBJ2-5

CDR3: CAWSVQPGAEAFF
V: TRBV30
J: TRBJ1-1

CDR3: CASSLRGGTTDEQFF
V: TRBV11-3
J: TRBJ2-1

CDR3: CASSLGQPYGYTF
V: TRBV5-1
J: TRBJ1-2

CDR3: CASSLAAGVGYGYTF
V: TRBV7-2
J: TRBJ1-2

CDR3: CASSPRRFQETQYF
V: TRBV14
J: TRBJ2-5

CDR3: CASSSPTGTYNYGYTF
V: TRBV5-4
J: TRBJ1-2

CDR3: CSVRGPDTGELFF
V: TRBV29-1
J: TRBJ2-2

CDR3: CASSLGDSGELFF
V: TRBV13
J: TRBJ2-2

CDR3: CASSGRISSGDNEQFF
V: TRBV19
J: TRBJ2-1

CDR3: CASRTRDRGTSGELFF
V: TRBV5-1
J: TRBJ2-2

CDR3: CATSDLGGTGELFF
V: TRBV24-1
J: TRBJ2-2

CDR3: CASSPTRQGPSYEQYF
V: TRBV6-6
J: TRBJ2-7

CDR3: CSVDALGPNEKLFF
V: TRBV29-1
J: TRBJ1-4